The 12 T cell receptor beta chains in this list originate from one sample, sequenced in a study of molecular identifiers for immune sequencing clone quantification. MiXCR, applied by TCRdb to the PCR reads, yields one record per CDR3 protein. The table records 400,000 to 600,000 distinct CDR3 sequences, less than 30% of them present only once. The sample comprised naive CD8+ T cells from blood, with Jurkat cell RNA spiked in. Subset noted: FACS-sorted CD8+CD4-CCR7+CD45RA+ naive T cells. The origin of the receptors is a human donor in good health. Some libraries in this study had Jurkat cell RNA spiked in.

The sample holds many counts of this clonotype. The chain couples TRBV20-1 to TRBJ2-3, with D unresolved. The V gene lost 1 base and the J gene lost 2 bases, with 10 bases spanning the gap. CDR3 length: 14 amino acids. Germline V gene lookup returns CDR1 DFQATT and CDR2 SNEGSKA (reference sequence). CDR3 sequence reads: CSARVMTSTDTQYF. The CDR3 DNA follows: TGCAGTGCTAGAGTTATGACTTCCACAGATACGCAGTATTTT.

As to this clonotype: This may be a read error, as it is one base from a much larger clone. The missing conserved phenylalanine or tryptophan at the end of this CDR3 makes a read error likely. The chain couples TRBV19 to TRBJ2-1; TRBD1 might be the D (5 bases). The ends were cut back, 9 bases at V and 12 bases at J, with 21 bases in the middle. The germline V gene encodes CDR1 LNHDA and CDR2 SQIVND (reference sequence). This CDR3 is 13 amino acids long. The CDR3 region is CASQSPTAQGQFL. CDR3 nucleotide sequence: TGTGCCAGCCAATCGCCGACCGCTCAGGGGCAGTTCTTA.

The V call is TRBV12-3 or TRBV12-4, the J call TRBJ1-4, with 10 positions matching TRBD1. Trimming removed 6 bases from V and 8 bases from J; junction bases left unmatched: 9. The CDR3 sequence is 15 residues long. CDR3 amino acids: CASRGTGVGREKLFF. Written as DNA, the CDR3 is TGTGCCAGCAGAGGGACAGGGGTCGGTCGGGAAAAACTGTTTTTT.

The genes are TRBV7-6 and TRBJ2-5, with 7 bases that match TRBD1. Trimming removed 4 bases from V and 1 base from J; junction bases left unmatched: 12. Germline assignment: CDR1 SGHVS and CDR2 FNYEAQ. The CDR3 consists of 17 residues. CDR3 in DNA: TGTGCCAGCAGCTCCTACCCCCCCGGGGACAGCCAAGAGACCCAGTACTTC. It is translated as CASSSYPPGDSQETQYF.

In this sample, this clonotype turned up a few times. The CDR3 DNA is TGTGCCAGCAGCTTAGCCCTGACCCCCGATGAGCAGTTCTTC. Protein product: CASSLALTPDEQFF. The chain recombines TRBV7-9 with TRBJ2-1; D is uncertain. Trimming took off 0 bases at V and 8 bases at J, with 11 bases between the two ends. Looked up from germline, CDR1 is SEHNR and CDR2 is FQNEAQ (reference sequence). The CDR3 runs 14 residues.

With regard to this clonotype: The CDR3 ends on some other residue instead of the conserved phenylalanine or tryptophan, so this is likely a read error. V gene TRBV7-4 combines with J gene TRBJ2-7, with 8 bases that match TRBD2. The CDR3 has 14 amino acids. V shed 2 bases, J shed 6 bases, and the junction held 6 bases outside the gene matches. In germline, CDR1 is SGHVT, CDR2 SQSDAQ. The CDR3 DNA reads as TGTGCCAGCAGCTTAACAAGCGGGAGTGGCGAGCAGTACCTC. This codes for CASSLTSGSGEQYL.

This chain connects TRBV20-1 to TRBJ2-7; perhaps TRBD1 as D (6 bases). The CDR3 has 13 residues. Germline loops: CDR1 DFQATT, CDR2 SNEGSKA (reference sequence). V dropped 1 base and J dropped 5 bases, with 12 bases sitting between them. The CDR3 reads CSARVGGLHEQYF. CDR3 nucleotides: TGCAGTGCTAGAGTTGGGGGCCTCCACGAGCAGTACTTC.

This clonotype showed up just once. The conserved final phenylalanine or tryptophan is absent from the CDR3, which likely points to a read error. This sequence joins TRBV7-9 and TRBJ2-7; no definite D call. The CDR3 is 15 amino acids. V lost 5 bases to trimming and J lost 2 bases, with 16 bases between them. CDR1 is SEHNR and CDR2 is FQNEAQ in the germline V gene (reference sequence). The CDR3 is CASSPEGAGPYEQYS. DNA for the CDR3: TGTGCCAGCAGCCCCGAAGGTGCCGGACCCTACGAGCAGTACTCC.

Details on this clonotype: Without the conserved terminal phenylalanine or tryptophan, this CDR3 likely stems from a read error. The rearrangement links TRBV6-2 or TRBV6-3 to TRBJ1-1; D is uncertain. This CDR3 has 13 residues. The ends were cut back, 2 bases at V and 4 bases at J, with 8 bases in the middle. Germline CDR1 and CDR2: MNHEY and SVGEGT. CDR3 coding DNA: TGTGCCAGCAGTTACGTGGGTGGCACTGAAGCTTTCCTT. Residues: CASSYVGGTEAFL.

This clonotype was recorded a few times. The rearrangement joins TRBV28 to TRBJ2-2; a weak D match, TRBD1 (5 bases). This CDR3 is 14 amino acids long. V was pared by 6 bases and J by 4 bases, with 12 bases between. Germline values: CDR1 MDHEN, CDR2 SYDVKM. The CDR3 DNA sequence: TGTGCCAGCAGCCCAAGACAGTTCACCGGGGAGCTGTTTTTT. Its translation: CASSPRQFTGELFF.

The V and J genes are TRBV3-1 and TRBJ2-2; D not resolved. Trimming pared 0 bases from V and 4 bases from J, leaving 9 bases between. Germline V gene lookup returns CDR1 LGHDT and CDR2 YNNKEL (reference sequence). This CDR3 spans 15 amino acids. The CDR3 loop is CASSQDLSFTGELFF. The CDR3 bases are TGTGCCAGCAGCCAAGATCTAAGTTTCACCGGGGAGCTGTTTTTT.

This clonotype was counted between two and nine times. This chain connects TRBV11-2 to TRBJ2-7; maybe TRBD1 (5 bases). Germline lookup yields CDR1 SGHAT and CDR2 FQNNGV. This CDR3 comprises 13 residues. The V gene lost 5 bases and the J gene lost 2 bases, with 10 bases spanning the gap. CDR3 sequence reads: CASSQGSPYEQYF. DNA for the CDR3: TGTGCCAGCAGCCAGGGATCTCCCTACGAGCAGTACTTC.